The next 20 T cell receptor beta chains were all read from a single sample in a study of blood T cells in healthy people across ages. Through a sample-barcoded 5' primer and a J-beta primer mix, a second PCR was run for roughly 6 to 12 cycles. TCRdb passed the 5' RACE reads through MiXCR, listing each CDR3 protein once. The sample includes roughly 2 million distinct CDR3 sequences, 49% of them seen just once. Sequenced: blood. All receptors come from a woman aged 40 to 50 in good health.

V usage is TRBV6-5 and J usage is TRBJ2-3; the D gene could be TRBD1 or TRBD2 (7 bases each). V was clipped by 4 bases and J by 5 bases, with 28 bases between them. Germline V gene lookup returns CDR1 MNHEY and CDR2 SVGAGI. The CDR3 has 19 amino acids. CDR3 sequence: CASSLGRGPGTAPGDTQYF. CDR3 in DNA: TGTGCCAGCAGTTTGGGGAGGGGGCCCGGGACAGCCCCCGGAGATACGCAGTATTTT.

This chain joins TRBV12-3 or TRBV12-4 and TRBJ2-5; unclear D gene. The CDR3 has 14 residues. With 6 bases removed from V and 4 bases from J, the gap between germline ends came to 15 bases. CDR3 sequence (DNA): TGTGCCAGCAGCCCAGGTGACGCAGCAGAGACCCAGTACTTC. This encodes CASSPGDAAETQYF.

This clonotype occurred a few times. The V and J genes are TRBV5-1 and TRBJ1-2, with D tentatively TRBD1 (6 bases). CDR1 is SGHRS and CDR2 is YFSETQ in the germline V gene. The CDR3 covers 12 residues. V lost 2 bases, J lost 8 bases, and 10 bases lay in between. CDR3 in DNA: TGCGCCAGCAGCTTACAGGGACAAGGCTACACCTTC. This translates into CASSLQGQGYTF.

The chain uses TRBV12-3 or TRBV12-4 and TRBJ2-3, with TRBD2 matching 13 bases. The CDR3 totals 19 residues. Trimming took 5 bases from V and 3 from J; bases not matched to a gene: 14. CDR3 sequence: CASSLTLGTSGDRTDTQYF. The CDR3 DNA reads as TGTGCCAGCAGTCTGACCCTAGGGACTAGCGGGGACCGGACAGATACGCAGTATTTT.

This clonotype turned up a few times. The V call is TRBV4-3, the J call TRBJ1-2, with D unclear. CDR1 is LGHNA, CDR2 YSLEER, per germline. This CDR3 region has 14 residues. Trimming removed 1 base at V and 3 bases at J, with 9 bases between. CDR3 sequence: CASSQAGEHYGYTF. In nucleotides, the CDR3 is TGCGCCAGCAGCCAAGCCGGGGAACACTATGGCTACACCTTC.

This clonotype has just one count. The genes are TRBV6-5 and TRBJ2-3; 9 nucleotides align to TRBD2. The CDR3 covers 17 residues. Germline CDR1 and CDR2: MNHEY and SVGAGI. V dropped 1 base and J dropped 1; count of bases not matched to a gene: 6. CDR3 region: CASSYWRGGSGTDTQYF. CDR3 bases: TGTGCCAGCAGTTACTGGCGGGGGGGCTCCGGCACAGATACGCAGTATTTT.

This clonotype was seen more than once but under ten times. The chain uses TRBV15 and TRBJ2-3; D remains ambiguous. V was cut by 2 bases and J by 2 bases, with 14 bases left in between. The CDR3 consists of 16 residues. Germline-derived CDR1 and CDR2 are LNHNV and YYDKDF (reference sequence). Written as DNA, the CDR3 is TGTGCCACCAGCAGATCCCGGGCGGCGAACACAGATACGCAGTATTTT. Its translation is CATSRSRAANTDTQYF.

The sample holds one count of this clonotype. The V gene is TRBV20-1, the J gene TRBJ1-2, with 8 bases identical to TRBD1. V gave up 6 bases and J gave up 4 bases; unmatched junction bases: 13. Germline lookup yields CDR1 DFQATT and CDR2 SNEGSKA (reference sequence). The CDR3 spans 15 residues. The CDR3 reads CSASDRVNLGYGYTF. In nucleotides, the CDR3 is TGCAGTGCCTCGGACAGGGTGAATTTGGGCTATGGCTACACCTTC.

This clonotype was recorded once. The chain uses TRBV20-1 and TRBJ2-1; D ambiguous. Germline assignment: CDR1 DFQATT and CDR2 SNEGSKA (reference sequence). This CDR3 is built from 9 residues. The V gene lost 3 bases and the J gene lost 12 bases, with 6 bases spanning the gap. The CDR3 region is CSARTVQFF. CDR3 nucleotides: TGCAGTGCTAGGACTGTGCAGTTCTTC.

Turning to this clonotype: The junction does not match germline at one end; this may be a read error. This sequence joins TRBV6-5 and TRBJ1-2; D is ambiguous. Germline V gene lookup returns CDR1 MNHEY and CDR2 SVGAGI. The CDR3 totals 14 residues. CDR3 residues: CASSDSEGLYGYTF. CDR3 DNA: TGTGCCAGCAGTGACTCAGAAGGGCTCTATGGCTACACCTTC.

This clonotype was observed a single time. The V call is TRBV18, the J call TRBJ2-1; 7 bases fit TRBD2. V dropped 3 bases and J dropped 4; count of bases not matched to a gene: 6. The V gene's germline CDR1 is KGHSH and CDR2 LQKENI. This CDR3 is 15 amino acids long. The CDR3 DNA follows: TGTGCCAGCTCACCCAATCGGGGGGAATACAATGAGCAGTTCTTC. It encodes CASSPNRGEYNEQFF.

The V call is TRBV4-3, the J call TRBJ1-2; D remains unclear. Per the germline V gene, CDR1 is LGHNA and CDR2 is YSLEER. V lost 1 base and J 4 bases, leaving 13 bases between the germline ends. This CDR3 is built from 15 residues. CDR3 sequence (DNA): TGCGCCAGCAGCCAAGCCCAACGGGATCCCTATGGCTACACCTTC. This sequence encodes CASSQAQRDPYGYTF.

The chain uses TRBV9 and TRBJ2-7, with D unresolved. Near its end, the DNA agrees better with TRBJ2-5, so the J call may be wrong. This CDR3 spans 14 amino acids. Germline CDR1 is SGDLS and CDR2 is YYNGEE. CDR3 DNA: TGTGCCGGCACCCCCGGTCCTTCCCAAGAGACCCAGTACTTC. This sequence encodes CAGTPGPSQETQYF.

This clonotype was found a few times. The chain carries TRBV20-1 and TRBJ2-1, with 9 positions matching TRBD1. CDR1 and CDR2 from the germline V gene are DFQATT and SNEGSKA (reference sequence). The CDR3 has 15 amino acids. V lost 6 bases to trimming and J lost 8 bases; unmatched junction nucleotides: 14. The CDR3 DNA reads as TGCAGTGCCCCGAGACCGGGACAGGGAGCGGATGAGCAGTTCTTC. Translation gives CSAPRPGQGADEQFF.

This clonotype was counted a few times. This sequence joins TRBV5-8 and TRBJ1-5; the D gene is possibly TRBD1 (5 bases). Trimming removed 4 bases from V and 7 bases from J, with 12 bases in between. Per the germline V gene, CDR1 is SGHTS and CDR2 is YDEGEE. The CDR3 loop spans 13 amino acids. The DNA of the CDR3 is TGTGCCAGCAGCGCGGGGAGGGACCAGCCCCAGCATTTT. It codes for CASSAGRDQPQHF.

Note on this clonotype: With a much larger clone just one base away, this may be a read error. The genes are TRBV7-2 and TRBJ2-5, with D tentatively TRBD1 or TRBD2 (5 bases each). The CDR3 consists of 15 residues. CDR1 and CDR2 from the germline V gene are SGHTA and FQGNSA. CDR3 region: CASSLVAGTQEIQYF. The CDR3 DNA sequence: TGTGCCAGCAGCTTAGTTGCAGGGACCCAAGAGATCCAGTACTTC.

The CDR3 DNA reads TGTGCCAGCAGCTTAGCAAAGGGTGTAACAGATACGCAGTATTTT. This encodes CASSLAKGVTDTQYF. The chain combines TRBV7-9 with TRBJ2-3; D is unclear. Trimming stripped 0 bases from V and 3 bases from J, with 10 bases between. From germline, CDR1 is SEHNR and CDR2 FQNEAQ (reference sequence). The CDR3 covers 15 residues.

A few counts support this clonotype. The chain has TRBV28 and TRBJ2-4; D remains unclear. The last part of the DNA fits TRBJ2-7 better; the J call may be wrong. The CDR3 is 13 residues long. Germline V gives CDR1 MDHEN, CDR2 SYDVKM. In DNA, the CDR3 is TGTGCCAGCAGTCCCATCCCTCTCTACGAGCAGTACTTC. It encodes CASSPIPLYEQYF.

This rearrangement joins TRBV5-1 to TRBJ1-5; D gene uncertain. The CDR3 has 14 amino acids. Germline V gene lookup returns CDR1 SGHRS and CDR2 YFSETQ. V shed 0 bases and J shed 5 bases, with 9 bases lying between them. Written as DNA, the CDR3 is TGCGCCAGCAGCTTGGGAGAGGCGGATCAGCCCCAGCATTTT. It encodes CASSLGEADQPQHF.

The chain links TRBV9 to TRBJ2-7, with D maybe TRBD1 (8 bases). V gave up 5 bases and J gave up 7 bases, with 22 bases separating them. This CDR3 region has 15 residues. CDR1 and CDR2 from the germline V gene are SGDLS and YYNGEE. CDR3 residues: CASSPTGGLHNEQYF. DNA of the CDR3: TGTGCCAGCAGTCCTACAGGGGGACTACACAATGAGCAGTACTTC. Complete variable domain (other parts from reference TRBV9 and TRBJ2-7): DSGVTQTPKHLITATGQRVTLRCSPRSGDLSVYWYQQSLDQGLQFLIQYYNGEERAKGNILERFSAQQFPDLHSELNLSSLELGDSALYFCASSPTGGLHNEQYFGPGTRLTVT.